The subject of this entry is one TCR beta chain. V shed 4 bases, J shed 6 bases, and the junction held 5 bases outside the gene matches. The CDR3 is 15 residues long. Per germline, CDR1 SGHNT and CDR2 YENEEA. These data originate in a study of blood T cell repertoires in COVID-19. Study summary: Whether acute or convalescent, the COVID-19 samples came from the United States, Italy and Spain. Sources were T cells, B-cell-depleted T cells, or PBMCs; the material itself was cDNA or gDNA.

Per the original methods: Estimated nucleated cell counts came from reference gene primer amplification. Profiled with immunoSEQ multiplex PCR; TCRdb holds only in-frame clones, not every one. From that table come the V and J calls and clone size; the DNA was used to work out D and trimming. The sample gives 15,000 to 20,000 clones, around 92% of which show up once; around 7.2% is in the top ten. This chain links TRBV11-3 with TRBJ2-3, with 12 bases that match TRBD2. The sequence was collected from a human donor in a cohort sampled during active COVID-19. Sequencing was done on a sample of peripheral blood. CDR3 loop: CASSSGLAGPDTQYF. The CDR3 region has the DNA TGTGCCAGCAGCTCCGGACTAGCGGGACCCGATACGCAGTATTTT.